This T cell receptor beta chain appears in the sequencing data of a study of cytomegalovirus exposure and HLA in healthy donors (dated by TCRdb to about 2017). Context from the whole study: According to a later analysis, the 120 or so validation repertoires were produced on the same platform as the approximately 620 repertoires of the first cohort. A separate validation cohort of roughly 130 different subjects was used in addition to the 666-subject first cohort. To predict cytomegalovirus infection status, the study combined high-throughput TCR immunosequencing, statistical association of individual TCRs with disease status, and machine learning. The aim of the study was to test whether cataloging public T cell receptors could identify signatures of past pathogen exposure. Overall study outcomes, separate from this receptor: A few of the identified cytomegalovirus-associated TCR beta chains were confirmed in vitro to be specific for cytomegalovirus antigens. All 130 or so repertoires were used to score co-occurrence in the validation cohort in a later analysis, because that analysis had no HLA typing for the cohort. Most TCR sequences were observed very rarely across donors, whereas some public TCRs were present in many individuals. The study listed 150 to 200 TCR beta chains as associated with cytomegalovirus. The authors suggested that the approach could potentially be extended to other disease states and immunological phenotypes. Cytomegalovirus status was reported to be diagnosed by the classifier with high specificity and sensitivity in both the original and validation cohorts. Of the cluster scores, approximately 95% were above 0 in a later analysis, which found that TCRs clustered in the first cohort also tended to co-occur in the 120 validation repertoires.

The library was prepared using the immunoSEQ multiplex PCR assay. The paper's processing steps were these. To diagnose cytomegalovirus status from the catalog of TCR beta chain sequences, a statistical classification framework was built. TCRdb stores this immuneACCESS table with in-frame sequences only. Part of the clones is absent; in the studies checked, under half of the shortfall reflects unresolved V genes, and no reason is known for the rest. V, J and clone size are those of that table, while D and trimming were read from the DNA. The sample profile shows about 56,000 clones; 90% to 95% of them were found once. About 5.8% of the sample is in the top ten clones. Donors formed part of the validation cohort, which comprised about 130 subjects and was distinct from the first cohort of under 750 subjects. The CDR3 goes from the cysteine to the phenylalanine over 12 residues. The retained sequence is limited to the CDR3, 36 bases, with the frame set at the first base. The germline V gene gives CDR1 as SGHAT and CDR2 as FQNNGV. The germline ends are 6 bases apart after V is trimmed by 2 bases and J by 5 bases.

Notes on this clone: The antigen it binds to is not known. No clone much larger than this one lies a single base away; base qualities are absent.

The specimen was PBMCs. The chain employs TRBV11-2 and TRBJ1-2, with no confidently assigned D gene. The sequence derives from a woman aged 18-29 years in good health and CMV-seronegative. The DNA sequence is given as TGTGCCAGCAGCTTACGAGCTTATGGCTACACCTTC. Its product reads: CASSLRAYGYTF.